The rows below give T cell receptor beta chains drawn from one sample of a study of T-cell reconstitution after alpha-beta-depleted transplantation in children. TCRdb re-analysed the PCR reads in MiXCR, keeping a single row per CDR3 protein. This sample yields fewer than 550,000 distinct CDR3 sequences, of which about an eighth are seen a single time; 11% to 15% belongs to the top ten. The sample consisted of PBMCs, mostly from graft donor cells, taken 180 days after TCRalphabeta/CD19-depleted stem cell transplant. Source of these receptors: a female patient between 2 and 10 years old who had a stem cell transplant for aplastic anemia, so the T cells may come from the graft donor. Both conserved end residues are part of each CDR3. The D gene is left open where the match is weak. Size values are once, few and many counts, or a class for expanded clones, and some rows have none.

abundance,j_gene,len,d_gene,v_gene,CDR3aa,CDR3nt
many,TRBJ2-1,16,TRBD2,TRBV5-1,CASSLLGGRALNEQFF,TGCGCCAGCAGCTTGTTGGGCGGGAGGGCCCTCAATGAGCAGTTCTTC
few,TRBJ2-3,18,TRBD2,TRBV11-1,CASSAWPSGRAGADTQYF,TGTGCCAGCAGCGCGTGGCCTAGCGGGAGGGCCGGGGCAGATACGCAGTATTTT
NA,TRBJ2-3,15,NA,TRBV2,CARARGGGRGDTQYF,TGTGCCAGAGCAAGGGGGGGCGGGAGAGGCGATACGCAGTATTTT
few,TRBJ2-2,17,TRBD2,TRBV7-2,CASRASGRAANTGELFF,TGTGCCAGCAGGGCTAGCGGGAGAGCAGCGAACACCGGGGAGCTGTTTTTT
NA,TRBJ2-3,16,TRBD2,TRBV29-1,CSVNGLAGFHTDTQYF,TGCAGCGTTAACGGACTAGCGGGATTTCACACAGATACGCAGTATTTT
many,TRBJ2-5,16,TRBD1,TRBV6-1,CASSISLTGDPETQYF,TGTGCCAGCAGCATAAGCTTGACAGGGGACCCAGAGACCCAGTACTTC
many,TRBJ2-7,14,NA,TRBV3-1,CASSQPGSQGEQYF,TGTGCCAGCAGCCAGCCCGGGTCACAGGGCGAGCAGTACTTC
NA,TRBJ1-2,13,NA,TRBV7-9,CASSRELAAGYTF,TGTGCCAGCAGCCGGGAGTTGGCCGCTGGCTACACCTTC
many,TRBJ2-2,16,NA,TRBV20-1,CSAATGLAANTGELFF,TGCAGTGCAGCGACAGGTCTGGCGGCCAACACCGGGGAGCTGTTTTTT
few,TRBJ2-3,15,TRBD2,TRBV20-1,CSARSGGGRTDTQYF,TGCAGTGCTAGGAGCGGCGGGGGGCGCACAGATACGCAGTATTTT
few,TRBJ2-5,19,TRBD2,TRBV12-3/TRBV12-4,CASSSSLRTSGNLEETQYF,TGTGCCAGCAGTTCAAGCCTACGGACTAGCGGGAATTTAGAAGAGACCCAGTACTTC
NA,TRBJ1-1,8,NA,TRBV12-3/TRBV12-4,CASSRLVF,TGTGCCAGCAGTCGACTAGTCTTT
many,TRBJ2-4,17,TRBD2,TRBV28,CASSLTEGGAAKNIQYF,TGTGCCAGCAGTTTGACGGAGGGAGGGGCAGCCAAAAACATTCAGTACTTC
NA,TRBJ1-5,16,NA,TRBV28,CASSLPTGYSNQPQHF,TGTGCCAGCAGTTTACCAACAGGTTATAGCAATCAGCCCCAGCATTTT
NA,TRBJ2-1,14,NA,TRBV3-1,CASSRQPPYNEQFF,TGTGCCAGCAGCCGCCAGCCCCCTTACAATGAGCAGTTCTTC
NA,TRBJ2-1,14,NA,TRBV20-1,CSAVIEPDYNEQFF,TGCAGTGCCGTAATTGAGCCGGACTACAATGAGCAGTTCTTC
NA,TRBJ2-2,15,NA,TRBV4-3,CASSQDGGITGELFF,TGCGCCAGCAGCCAAGATGGAGGGATCACCGGGGAGCTGTTTTTT
NA,TRBJ2-2,16,NA,TRBV28,CASRQHKTGNTGELFF,TGTGCCAGCAGACAACACAAGACAGGGAACACCGGGGAGCTGTTTTTT
few,TRBJ2-2,13,TRBD1,TRBV20-1,CSARDRVGGELFF,TGCAGTGCTAGGGACAGGGTAGGGGGGGAGCTGTTTTTT
many,TRBJ1-1,12,NA,TRBV29-1,CSVQRMNTEAFF,TGCAGCGTCCAGCGTATGAACACTGAAGCTTTCTTT
NA,TRBJ1-1,13,NA,TRBV6-4,CASSSERNTEAFF,TGTGCCAGCAGTAGCGAGAGGAACACTGAAGCTTTCTTT
NA,TRBJ2-2,17,NA,TRBV2,CAIPGGGKPSNTGELFF,TGTGCCATCCCAGGGGGAGGCAAACCTTCGAACACCGGGGAGCTGTTTTTT
many,TRBJ2-1,17,TRBD2,TRBV29-1,CSVQGRDAGANYNEQFF,TGCAGCGTTCAGGGCAGGGACGCGGGAGCCAACTACAATGAGCAGTTCTTC
NA,TRBJ2-5,15,NA,TRBV4-1,CASSHPGRIQETQYF,TGCGCCAGCAGCCACCCAGGACGGATCCAAGAGACCCAGTACTTC
many,TRBJ1-1,12,NA,TRBV12-3/TRBV12-4,CASSYLNTEAFF,TGTGCCAGCAGCTATTTGAACACTGAAGCTTTCTTT
few,TRBJ2-3,15,NA,TRBV7-9,CASSSLANSTDTQYF,TGTGCCAGCAGCTCTCTAGCAAATAGCACAGATACGCAGTATTTT
NA,TRBJ2-3,18,NA,TRBV11-2,CASRGVVGASGRWDTQYF,TGTGCCAGCAGGGGTGTGGTGGGGGCTAGCGGACGGTGGGATACGCAGTATTTT
NA,TRBJ1-6,17,TRBD1,TRBV11-2,CASSLDSLGQGISPLHF,TGTGCCAGCAGCCTGGATAGTTTGGGACAGGGGATTTCACCCCTCCACTTT
NA,TRBJ2-2,17,NA,TRBV20-1,CSARGLARSANTGELFF,TGCAGTGCTAGAGGGCTAGCGAGAAGCGCGAACACCGGGGAGCTGTTTTTT
many,TRBJ2-1,15,TRBD2,TRBV2,CASSGAGSGINEQFF,TGTGCCAGCAGTGGCGCCGGTAGCGGGATAAACGAGCAGTTCTTC
NA,TRBJ1-2,12,NA,TRBV30,CAWSTYNYGYTF,TGTGCCTGGAGTACATATAACTATGGCTACACCTTC
many,TRBJ2-1,16,TRBD2,TRBV9,CASSVSGRDSYNEQFF,TGTGCCAGCAGCGTGAGCGGGAGGGACTCCTACAATGAGCAGTTCTTC
NA,TRBJ2-3,15,NA,TRBV4-3,CASSQVRLSTDTQYF,TGCGCCAGCAGCCAAGTAAGACTGAGCACAGATACGCAGTATTTT
few,TRBJ2-5,14,NA,TRBV5-1,CASSSTAGAETQYF,TGCGCCAGCAGCTCTACGGCAGGGGCAGAGACCCAGTACTTC
NA,TRBJ2-7,15,NA,TRBV7-9,CASSAALGVAYEQYF,TGTGCCAGCAGCGCGGCTCTGGGTGTGGCCTACGAGCAGTACTTC
NA,TRBJ1-1,15,TRBD1,TRBV28,CASSPGTGPNTEAFF,TGTGCCAGCAGTCCCGGGACAGGGCCGAACACTGAAGCTTTCTTT
NA,TRBJ2-4,14,NA,TRBV28,CASSPPASKNIQYF,TGTGCCAGCAGTCCCCCGGCATCCAAAAACATTCAGTACTTC
many,TRBJ2-4,16,TRBD1,TRBV5-1,CASSLGQGRAKNIQYF,TGCGCCAGCAGCTTGGGACAGGGAAGGGCCAAAAACATTCAGTACTTC
NA,TRBJ2-1,14,NA,TRBV5-1,CASSLALFDNEQFF,TGCGCCAGCAGCTTGGCTTTGTTCGACAATGAGCAGTTCTTC
NA,TRBJ1-1,14,TRBD1,TRBV19,CASSSRQGYTEAFF,TGTGCCAGTAGTTCCAGACAGGGCTACACTGAAGCTTTCTTT
few,TRBJ2-1,15,NA,TRBV14,CASRASWSSYNEQFF,TGTGCCAGCAGGGCTAGCTGGAGCTCCTACAATGAGCAGTTCTTC
NA,TRBJ1-4,16,NA,TRBV5-1,CASSSGTAATNEKLFF,TGCGCCAGCAGCTCCGGGACGGCCGCAACTAATGAAAAACTGTTTTTT
many,TRBJ2-7,16,TRBD2,TRBV5-1,CASSYLLAGGSYEQYF,TGCGCCAGCAGCTATCTGCTAGCGGGAGGATCCTACGAGCAGTACTTC
few,TRBJ2-3,14,TRBD2,TRBV7-8,CASSLGIRTSGRDF,TGTGCCAGCAGCTTAGGAATACGGACTAGCGGGAGGGATTTT
few,TRBJ2-1,16,TRBD2,TRBV20-1,CSANPGTSGSYDEQFF,TGCAGTGCAAATCCCGGGACTAGCGGGAGTTACGATGAGCAGTTCTTC
NA,TRBJ2-7,14,TRBD1,TRBV27,CASSTGRGLYEQYF,TGTGCCAGCAGCACGGGAAGGGGGCTGTACGAGCAGTACTTC
NA,TRBJ1-2,14,NA,TRBV29-1,CSVHQGPANYGYTF,TGCAGCGTTCACCAGGGACCTGCTAACTATGGCTACACCTTC
NA,TRBJ2-7,18,TRBD2,TRBV7-8,CASSWSGSRAGVSYEQYF,TGTGCCAGCAGCTGGAGTGGAAGTCGTGCGGGAGTCTCCTACGAGCAGTACTTC
few,TRBJ2-7,19,TRBD2,TRBV11-2,CASSLGLAALPGTSYEQYF,TGTGCCAGCAGCTTAGGTCTAGCGGCCCTACCTGGAACCTCCTACGAGCAGTACTTC
NA,TRBJ2-7,19,TRBD1,TRBV20-1,CSARDLFGLGQGFPNEQYF,TGCAGTGCTAGAGATCTTTTCGGCCTGGGACAGGGGTTTCCCAACGAGCAGTACTTC